The source of this TCR beta chain is a study of T cell changes during pregnancy in multiple sclerosis. With V trimmed by 3 bases and J by 2 bases, 3 bases remained unmatched. There are 14 residues in the CDR3. Germline V gene lookup returns CDR1 PRHDT and CDR2 FYEKMQ (reference sequence). Profiling relied on immunoSEQ multiplex PCR, and the TCRdb table lists in-frame clones only, not all of them. This table has around 30,000 clones, around 90% appearing once. This clonotype originated in a female donor in good health, enrolled as a control in a pregnancy study. The chain is built from TRBV13 and TRBJ2-7; 8 bases line up with TRBD2. Specimen: CD4+ T cells from peripheral blood mononuclear cells, collected in the third trimester of pregnancy. Here the CDR3 DNA reads TGTGCCAGCAGCTTGAGCGGGAGTACCTACGAGCAGTACTTC. As protein: CASSLSGSTYEQYF.